The T cell receptor beta chain under discussion was sequenced for a study of metastatic and nonmetastatic thyroid tumors. Across the whole study: Peripheral blood and tumor or nodule samples from malignant and benign thyroid patients were compared.

Authors' analysis steps: Researchers built a distant-metastasis classifier for papillary thyroid cancer that drew on CDR3 differences across clinicopathological groups. Using MiXCR, TCRdb re-called clones from the PCR reads. None of the V and J calls come from the authors' own analysis; TCRdb made them. Here the sample spans roughly 58,000 clones, more than 3.5% being singletons. Germline CDR1 is SEHNR and CDR2 is FQNEAQ (reference sequence). This CDR3 has 14 residues. V gave up 4 bases and J gave up 7 bases, with 15 bases separating them. Thyroid surgery took place with no prior treatment in any patient. Points from the study as a whole: Significantly greater TCR beta diversity was reportedly found in malignant thyroid tumors than in benign nodules (in blood and tumor).

Note on this clone: Its antigen is still unknown. A read error is likely, as this CDR3 ends without the conserved phenylalanine or tryptophan.

The sequenced sample was blood. This TCR came from a female donor with papillary thyroid cancer or a benign thyroid nodule (not recorded which). Some clones in this sample may be carry-over from other donors' samples. V usage is TRBV7-9 and J usage is TRBJ2-3, with D possibly being TRBD2 (5 bases). CDR3 sequence (DNA): TGTGCCAGCAGCTCCGTAAGCCCGGGGTATACGCAGTATCTT. Its protein product is CASSSVSPGYTQYL.